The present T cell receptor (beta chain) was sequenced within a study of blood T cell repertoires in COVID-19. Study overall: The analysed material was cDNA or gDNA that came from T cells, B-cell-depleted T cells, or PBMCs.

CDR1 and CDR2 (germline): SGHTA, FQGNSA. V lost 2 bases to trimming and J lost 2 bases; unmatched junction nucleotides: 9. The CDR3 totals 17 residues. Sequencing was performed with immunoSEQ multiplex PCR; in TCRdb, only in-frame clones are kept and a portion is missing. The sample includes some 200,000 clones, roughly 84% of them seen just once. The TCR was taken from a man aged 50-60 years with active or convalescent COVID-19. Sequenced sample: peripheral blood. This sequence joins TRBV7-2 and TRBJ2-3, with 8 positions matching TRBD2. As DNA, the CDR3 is TGTGCCAGCAGCTTAAAGTCTAGCGGGCCCCTCACAGATACGCAGTATTTT. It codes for CASSLKSSGPLTDTQYF. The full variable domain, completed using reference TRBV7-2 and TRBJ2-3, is GAGVSQSPSNKVTEKGKDVELRCDPISGHTALYWYRQSLGQGLEFLIYFQGNSAPDKSGLPSDRFSAERTGGSVSTLTIQRTQQEDSAVYLCASSLKSSGPLTDTQYFGPGTRLTVL.